The 8 T cell receptor beta chains below were found in one sample sequenced in a study of blood T cells in healthy people across ages. PCR was performed a second time for about 6 to 11 cycles using a sample-barcoded 5' primer and a J-beta primer mix. In TCRdb, the 5' RACE reads were re-called with MiXCR into one record per CDR3 protein. This sample yields 1.8 million or so distinct CDR3 sequences, of which roughly 43% are seen a single time; more than 20% belongs to the top ten. The sequencing input was blood. The receptors were sampled from a human donor in good health.

The V gene is TRBV12-3 or TRBV12-4, the J gene TRBJ2-1; D remains ambiguous. Trimming removed 7 bases from V and 0 bases from J, with 16 bases in between. This CDR3 has 16 amino acids. This CDR3 is CASKFWVESSYNEQFF. The CDR3 DNA reads TGTGCCAGCAAATTTTGGGTCGAGAGCTCCTACAATGAGCAGTTCTTC.

The chain employs TRBV5-1 and TRBJ2-3; tentatively, D is TRBD2 (6 bases). From germline, CDR1 is SGHRS and CDR2 YFSETQ. The CDR3 has 16 amino acids. V lost 0 bases and J lost 3, with 14 bases in between. The CDR3 loop is CASSLVASGLTDTQYF. The CDR3, as DNA: TGCGCCAGCAGCTTGGTAGCCAGCGGGCTTACAGATACGCAGTATTTT.

The genes are TRBV7-4 and TRBJ2-1; 7 nucleotides line up with TRBD1. V lost 5 bases, J lost 6 bases, and 10 bases stayed unmatched. This CDR3 spans 15 amino acids. The V gene's germline CDR1 is SGHVT and CDR2 SQSDAQ. The CDR3 bases are TGTGCCAGCAGCCTGACAGGGAACGGGCCCAATGAGCAGTTCTTC. It specifies CASSLTGNGPNEQFF.

The chain uses TRBV7-9 and TRBJ2-5, with TRBD1 matching 8 bases. The end of the DNA fits TRBJ2-7 better, so the J call may be wrong. Germline assignment: CDR1 SEHNR and CDR2 FQNEAQ (reference sequence). This CDR3 has 14 amino acids. Here the CDR3 DNA reads TGTGCCAGCAGCTTCGACAGGGGAGGTAGCGAGCAGTACTTC. Protein product: CASSFDRGGSEQYF.

This clonotype came up a few times. This chain joins TRBV7-2 and TRBJ2-7; 9 nucleotides match TRBD1. V trimming: 1 base; J trimming: 2 bases; junction bases outside the gene matches: 6. Germline assignment: CDR1 SGHTA and CDR2 FQGNSA. This CDR3 is built from 16 residues. The CDR3 reads CASSLVLGTGTYEQYF. CDR3 in DNA: TGTGCCAGCAGCTTAGTGTTGGGGACAGGGACCTACGAGCAGTACTTC.

The genes are TRBV6-5 and TRBJ1-4; D possibly corresponds to TRBD1 (6 bases). The CDR3 is 14 residues long. Trimming stripped 4 bases from V and 7 bases from J, with 13 bases between. CDR1 MNHEY and CDR2 SVGAGI come from the germline V gene. The DNA for the CDR3 is TGTGCCAGCAGTTGGACAGTCTGGAGTGAAAAACTGTTTTTT. Translated: CASSWTVWSEKLFF.

This clonotype was detected a few times. The rearrangement joins TRBV24-1 to TRBJ1-6; 9 positions agree with TRBD1. Germline V gene lookup returns CDR1 KGHDR and CDR2 SFDVKD. This CDR3 is 13 amino acids long. V lost 4 bases, J lost 14 bases, and 5 bases stayed unmatched. DNA of the CDR3: TGTGCCACCAGTGACGGGACAGGGAATACCCTCCACTTT. Its protein is CATSDGTGNTLHF.

This clonotype has more than one count but fewer than ten. This chain links TRBV6-4 with TRBJ1-2; D remains ambiguous. The CDR3 consists of 13 residues. V lost 6 bases and J 8 bases, leaving 16 bases between the germline ends. Germline CDR1 is MRHNA and CDR2 is SNTAGT. The CDR3 spells CASSPTPGVGYTF. Written as DNA, the CDR3 is TGTGCCAGCAGCCCTACCCCCGGGGTCGGCTACACCTTC.